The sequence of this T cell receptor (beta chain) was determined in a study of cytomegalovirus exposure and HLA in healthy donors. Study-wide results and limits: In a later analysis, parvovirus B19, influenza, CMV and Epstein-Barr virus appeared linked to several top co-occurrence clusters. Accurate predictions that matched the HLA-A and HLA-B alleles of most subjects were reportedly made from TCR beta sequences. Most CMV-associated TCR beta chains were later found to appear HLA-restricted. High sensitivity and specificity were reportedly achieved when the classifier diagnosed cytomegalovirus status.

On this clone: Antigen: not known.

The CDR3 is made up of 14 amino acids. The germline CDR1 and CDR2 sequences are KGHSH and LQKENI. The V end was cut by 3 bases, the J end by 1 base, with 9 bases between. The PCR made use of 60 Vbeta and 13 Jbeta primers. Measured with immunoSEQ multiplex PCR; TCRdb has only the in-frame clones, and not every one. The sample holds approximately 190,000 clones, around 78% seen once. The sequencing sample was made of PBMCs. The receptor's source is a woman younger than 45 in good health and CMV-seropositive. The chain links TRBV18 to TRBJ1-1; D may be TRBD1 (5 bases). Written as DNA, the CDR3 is TGTGCCAGCTCACCGACAGCCTCGAACACTGAAGCTTTCTTT. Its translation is CASSPTASNTEAFF.